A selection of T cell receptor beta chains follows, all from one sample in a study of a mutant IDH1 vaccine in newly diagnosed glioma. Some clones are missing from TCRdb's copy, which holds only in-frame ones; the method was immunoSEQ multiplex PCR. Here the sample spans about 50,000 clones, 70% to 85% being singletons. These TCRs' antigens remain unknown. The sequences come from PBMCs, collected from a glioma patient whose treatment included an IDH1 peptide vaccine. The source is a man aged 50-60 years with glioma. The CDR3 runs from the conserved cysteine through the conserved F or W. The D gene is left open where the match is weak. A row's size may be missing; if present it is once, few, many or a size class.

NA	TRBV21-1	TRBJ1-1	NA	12	CASSKGNTEAFF	TGTGCCAGCAGCAAAGGGAACACTGAAGCTTTCTTT
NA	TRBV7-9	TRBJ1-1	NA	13	CASSLELGTEAFF	TGTGCCAGCAGCTTAGAATTGGGCACTGAAGCTTTCTTT
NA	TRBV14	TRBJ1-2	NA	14	CASSQEGHNYGYTF	TGTGCCAGCAGCCAAGAAGGGCATAACTATGGCTACACCTTC
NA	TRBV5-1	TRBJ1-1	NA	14	CASSLSPRNTEAFF	TGCGCCAGCAGCTTGTCCCCCCGGAACACTGAAGCTTTCTTT
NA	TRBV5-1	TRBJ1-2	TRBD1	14	CASSLGDRPYGYTF	TGCGCCAGCAGCTTGGGGGACAGACCTTATGGCTACACCTTC
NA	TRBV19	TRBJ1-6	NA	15	CASSPRDSLNSPLHF	TGTGCCAGTAGTCCACGGGACTCCTTAAATTCACCCCTCCACTTT
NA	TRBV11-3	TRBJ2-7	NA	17	CASSLGAGPLIPYEQYF	TGTGCCAGCAGCTTAGGGGCAGGACCCCTCATACCCTACGAGCAGTACTTC
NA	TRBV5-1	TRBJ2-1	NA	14	CASSLETTGAEQFF	TGCGCCAGCAGCTTGGAAACTACTGGAGCTGAGCAGTTCTTC
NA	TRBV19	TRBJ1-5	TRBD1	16	CASSIPLDRDNQPQHF	TGTGCCAGTAGTATACCTCTCGACAGGGATAATCAGCCCCAGCATTTT
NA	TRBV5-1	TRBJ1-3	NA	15	CASSLEGSFGNTIYF	TGCGCCAGCAGCTTGGAGGGGAGCTTTGGAAACACCATATATTTT
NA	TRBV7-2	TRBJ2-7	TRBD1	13	CASSSRQGTEQYF	TGTGCCAGCAGCTCCCGACAGGGTACCGAGCAGTACTTC
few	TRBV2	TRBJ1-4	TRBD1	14	CASNPTGGNEKLFF	TGTGCCAGCAACCCGACAGGGGGTAATGAAAAACTGTTTTTT
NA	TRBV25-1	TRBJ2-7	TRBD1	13	CASSTGGSYEQYF	TGTGCCAGCAGTACAGGGGGCTCCTACGAGCAGTACTTC
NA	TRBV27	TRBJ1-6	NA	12	CASSRAGAPLHF	TGTGCCAGCAGCCGGGCGGGGGCACCCCTCCACTTT
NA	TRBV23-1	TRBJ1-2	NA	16	CASSQLSDRSSYGYTF	TGCGCCAGCAGTCAACTATCCGACAGGTCCTCCTATGGCTACACCTTC
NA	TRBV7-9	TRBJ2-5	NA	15	CASTPYGQTQETQYF	TGTGCCAGCACCCCCTACGGGCAAACACAGGAGACCCAGTACTTC
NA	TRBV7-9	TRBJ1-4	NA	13	CASSSGRIEKLFF	TGTGCCAGCAGCTCCGGACGGATAGAAAAACTGTTTTTT
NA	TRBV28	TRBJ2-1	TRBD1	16	CASSLFGAGGRNEQFF	TGTGCCAGCAGTTTATTTGGGGCAGGGGGCCGCAATGAGCAGTTCTTC
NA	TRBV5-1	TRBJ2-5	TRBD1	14	CASSSGTGAKTQYF	TGCGCCAGCAGCTCCGGGACAGGGGCGAAGACCCAGTACTTC
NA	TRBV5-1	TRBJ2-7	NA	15	CASSLETLSSYEQYF	TGCGCCAGCAGCTTGGAGACTTTGAGCTCCTACGAGCAGTACTTC
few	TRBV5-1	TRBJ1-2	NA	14	CASSLGGRTYGYTF	TGCGCCAGCAGCTTGGGTGGACGGACCTATGGCTACACCTTC
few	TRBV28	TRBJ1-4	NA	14	CASSLSGELAKLFF	TGTGCCAGCAGTTTATCCGGGGAGCTGGCAAAACTGTTTTTT
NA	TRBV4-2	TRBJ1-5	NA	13	CASSQSGGQPQHF	TGTGCCAGCAGCCAGAGTGGAGGACAGCCCCAGCATTTT
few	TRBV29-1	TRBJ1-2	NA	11	CSVGGVDGYTF	TGCAGCGTTGGAGGGGTGGATGGCTACACCTTC
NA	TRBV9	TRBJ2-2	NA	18	CASSVVTGLTGFAGELFF	TGTGCCAGCAGCGTAGTAACGGGTCTTACGGGGTTCGCCGGGGAGCTGTTTTTT
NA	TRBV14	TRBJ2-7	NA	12	CASGTFSYEQYF	TGTGCCAGCGGGACCTTCTCCTACGAGCAGTACTTC
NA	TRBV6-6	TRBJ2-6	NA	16	CASSSPVAPGANVLTF	TGTGCCAGCAGTAGCCCCGTGGCTCCTGGGGCCAACGTCCTGACTTTC
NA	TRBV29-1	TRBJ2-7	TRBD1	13	CSVTPRGSYEQYF	TGCAGCGTTACCCCCAGGGGGTCCTACGAGCAGTACTTC
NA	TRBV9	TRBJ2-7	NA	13	CASSPDTRDEQYF	TGTGCCAGCAGCCCCGACACGCGCGACGAGCAGTACTTC
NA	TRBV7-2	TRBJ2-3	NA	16	CASSQEGGSSTDTQYF	TGTGCCAGCAGCCAGGAGGGGGGCTCTAGCACAGATACGCAGTATTTT
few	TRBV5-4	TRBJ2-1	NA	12	CASSLGGPEQFF	TGTGCCAGCAGCTTGGGGGGACCTGAGCAGTTCTTC
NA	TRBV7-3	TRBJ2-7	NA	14	CASPTRDEVREQYF	TGTGCCAGCCCAACCCGTGACGAAGTAAGGGAGCAGTACTTC
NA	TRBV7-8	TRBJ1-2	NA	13	CASSLVSQGEHTF	TGTGCCAGCAGCTTAGTGAGTCAGGGAGAGCACACCTTC
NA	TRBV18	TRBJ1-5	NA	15	CASSPELPRNQPQHF	TGTGCCAGCTCACCTGAACTCCCCCGCAATCAGCCCCAGCATTTT
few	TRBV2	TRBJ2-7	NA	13	CASGGNIGAEQYF	TGTGCCAGCGGGGGGAATATCGGGGCCGAGCAGTACTTC
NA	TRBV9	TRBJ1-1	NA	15	CASSPHRGKDTEAFF	TGTGCCAGCAGCCCCCATCGGGGTAAGGACACTGAAGCTTTCTTT
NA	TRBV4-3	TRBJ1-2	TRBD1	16	CASSQAGTGGAEGYTF	TGCGCCAGCAGCCAAGCCGGGACAGGGGGCGCGGAAGGCTACACCTTC
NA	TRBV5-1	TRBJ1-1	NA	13	CASSNTQNTEAFF	TGCGCCAGCAGCAACACCCAGAACACTGAAGCTTTCTTT
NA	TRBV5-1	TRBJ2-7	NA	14	CASSLEEQLGEQYF	TGCGCCAGCAGCTTGGAAGAACAACTTGGCGAGCAGTACTTC
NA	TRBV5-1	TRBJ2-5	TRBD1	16	CASRVMGQGYQETQYF	TGCGCCAGCAGGGTCATGGGACAGGGGTACCAAGAGACCCAGTACTTC
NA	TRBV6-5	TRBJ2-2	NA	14	CATISITNTGELFF	TGTGCAACCATCAGCATTACGAACACCGGGGAGCTGTTTTTT
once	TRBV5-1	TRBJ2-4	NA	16	CASSSTTGRTKNIQYF	TGCGCCAGCAGCTCGACGACAGGGAGGACCAAAAACATTCAGTACTTC
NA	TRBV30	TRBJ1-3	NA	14	CAWSRGRTGNTIYF	TGTGCCTGGAGTCGGGGGAGGACTGGAAACACCATATATTTT
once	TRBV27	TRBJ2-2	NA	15	CASSYRGADTGELFF	TGTGCCAGCAGCTACCGTGGGGCAGATACCGGGGAGCTGTTTTTT